The present entry profiles one T cell receptor (beta chain) with its context. Trimming stripped 2 bases from V and 5 bases from J, with 7 bases between. The germline CDR1 and CDR2 sequences are KGHSH and LQKENI. CDR3 length equals 13 residues. This sample stems from a study of blood T cell repertoires in COVID-19. Study details: Some COVID-19 samples were acute and others convalescent; all came from the United States, Italy and Spain. PBMCs, B-cell-depleted T cells, or T cells provided the cDNA or gDNA that made up the material.

Under the authors' procedure: Quantification of nucleated cells was approximated via reference gene primer amplification. The table came from immunoSEQ multiplex PCR; TCRdb's copy has only in-frame clones and leaves some out. V and J calls and clone size follow that table, whereas D and trimming were derived from the DNA. The sample shows about 300,000 clones, around 88% of them seen only once. This chain uses TRBV18 with TRBJ2-1; D is perhaps TRBD2 (5 bases). This clonotype was sampled from a woman aged 45-60 years with acute or convalescent COVID-19. The sample consisted of peripheral blood. DNA of the CDR3: TGTGCCAGCTCACCAGGACTCGACAATGAGCAGTTCTTC. It translates to CASSPGLDNEQFF. The complete variable domain, with remaining parts taken from reference TRBV18 and TRBJ2-1, reads NAGVMQNPRHLVRRRGQEARLRCSPMKGHSHVYWYRQLPEEGLKFMVYLQKENIIDESGMPKERFSAEFPKEGPSILRIQQVVRGDSAAYFCASSPGLDNEQFFGPGTRLTVL.